This T cell receptor beta chain was documented in a study of blood T cell repertoires in COVID-19. Germline V gene data show CDR1 as MNHNS and CDR2 as SASEGT. The V and J ends lost 3 bases and 4 bases, in that order; junction bases with no gene match: 11. The length of the CDR3 is 16 residues. The age range of participants was about 18 to 100 years, with residence in roughly 25 US areas. The method was immunoSEQ multiplex PCR; TCRdb's version includes in-frame clones alone and lacks a portion of them. Of roughly 290,000 clones in the sample, 80% to 90% were seen once. The specimen was PBMCs or T cells enriched from blood (not recorded which). The chain joins TRBV6-1 to TRBJ1-2; 7 bases match TRBD1. The receptor was derived from a man between 25 and 39 years old who had recovered from COVID-19. CDR3 DNA: TGTGCCAGCAGTGATTTCGGGAACAGGGGATCCTATGGCTACACCTTC. Its translation: CASSDFGNRGSYGYTF.